The 28 T cell receptor beta chains below all came from one sample that was sequenced in a study of T cell responses to AZD1222 COVID-19 vaccine. TCRdb's copy holds only in-frame clones and misses some; the assay was immunoSEQ multiplex PCR. Of 95,000 to 150,000 clones in the sample, 91% are singletons; the top ten hold 5.4%. Sequenced here: peripheral blood, sampled on day 0 of AZD1222 vaccination. All receptors come from an adult in good health.

The V call is TRBV7-9, the J call TRBJ2-1, with 13 positions matching TRBD2. Per the germline V gene, CDR1 is SEHNR and CDR2 is FQNEAQ (reference sequence). The CDR3 contains 17 residues. J gave up 8 bases and V 3 bases, and 10 bases lay outside the gene matches. DNA of the CDR3: TGTGCCAGCAGCTTTCCGGGACTAGCGGGGACCTCGGATGAGCAGTTCTTC. Translated, it gives CASSFPGLAGTSDEQFF.

This clone was counted once. The chain couples TRBV5-6 to TRBJ2-7, with TRBD2 matching over 7 bases. Trimming took 4 bases from V and 2 from J; bases not matched to a gene: 12. The CDR3 totals 16 residues. The V gene's germline CDR1 is SGHDT and CDR2 YYEEEE. Here the CDR3 DNA reads TGTGCCAGCAGCCCCCAGTGGAGCGGGATTGCCTACGAGCAGTACTTC. Translation: CASSPQWSGIAYEQYF.

The rearrangement links TRBV12-3 or TRBV12-4 to TRBJ1-6, with D possibly being TRBD1 (5 bases). Deletions cut 6 bases from V and 15 bases from J, with 12 bases between. The CDR3 spans 11 residues. Written as DNA, the CDR3 is TGTGCCAGCAGAGAGGCAGGGCTCCTCCACTTT. Protein: CASREAGLLHF.

This chain joins TRBV15 and TRBJ2-7, with D unclear. The V end was cut by 0 bases, the J end by 1 base, with 10 bases between. The CDR3 is made up of 15 amino acids. Germline V gene data show CDR1 as LNHNV and CDR2 as YYDKDF (reference sequence). In DNA, the CDR3 is TGTGCCACCAGCAGAGATCTGGGCTTGTCCTACGAGCAGTACTTC. Its protein product is CATSRDLGLSYEQYF.

The chain combines TRBV3-1 (or the pseudogene TRBV3-2) with TRBJ1-2, with 7 nucleotides matching TRBD1. The CDR3 length is 15 residues. Losses at the gene ends were 4 bases for V and 4 bases for J; bases not matched to a gene: 9. Germline V gene lookup returns CDR1 LGHDT and CDR2 YNNKEL (reference sequence). The CDR3 DNA reads TGTGCCAGCAGCCCCTGGTTGAAGGGGGCCTATGGCTACACCTTC. Its translation is CASSPWLKGAYGYTF.

This clone was recorded only once. This chain joins TRBV6-5 and TRBJ1-3; D perhaps matches TRBD1 (5 bases). Germline V lookup: CDR1 MNHEY, CDR2 SVGAGI. The CDR3 sequence is 16 residues long. The V end was cut by 2 bases, the J end by 2 bases, with 13 bases between. CDR3 in DNA: TGTGCCAGCAGTTACGCGGGGCAGCCAGCTGGAAACACCATATATTTT. Translated, it gives CASSYAGQPAGNTIYF.

This chain connects TRBV30 to TRBJ1-1; D is unclear. This CDR3 comprises 11 residues. The V gene's germline CDR1 is GTSNPN and CDR2 SVGIG (reference sequence). Trimming took off 2 bases at V and 7 bases at J, with 8 bases between the two ends. The CDR3 sequence is CAWSPSGEAFF. The CDR3 DNA follows: TGTGCCTGGAGTCCGTCGGGTGAAGCTTTCTTT.

V gene TRBV19 combines with J gene TRBJ1-2; D possibly corresponds to TRBD1 (5 bases). This CDR3 region has 19 residues. Germline loops: CDR1 LNHDA, CDR2 SQIVND (reference sequence). Trimming stripped 4 bases from V and 2 bases from J, with 26 bases between. CDR3 DNA sequence: TGTGCCAGTAGTACCCCACGGGAGAGGGGAAGGACCCCCAACTATGGCTACACCTTC. Its translation: CASSTPRERGRTPNYGYTF. Using reference TRBV19 and TRBJ1-2 for the parts outside the CDR3, the full variable domain is DGGITQSPKYLFRKEGQNVTLSCEQNLNHDAMYWYRQDPGQGLRLIYYSQIVNDFQKGDIAEGYSVSREKKESFPLTVTSAQKNPTAFYLCASSTPRERGRTPNYGYTFGSGTRLTVV.

This clone was seen just once. This chain links TRBV12-3 or TRBV12-4 with TRBJ1-2, with TRBD1 matching 7 bases. The V segment lost 6 bases and the J segment 6 bases; nucleotides outside the gene matches: 7. This CDR3 has 13 amino acids. As DNA, the CDR3 is TGTGCCAGCAGCTCAGACAGGGTTGATGGCTACACCTTC. Translated, it gives CASSSDRVDGYTF.

The chain links TRBV6-6 to TRBJ1-2; 9 nucleotides match TRBD1. From germline, CDR1 is MNHNY and CDR2 SVGAGI (reference sequence). The V gene end was trimmed by 4 bases and the J gene end by 6 bases; junction bases not matched to a gene: 12. The CDR3 runs to 16 residues. The CDR3 sequence: CASSSVTGQGQDGYTF. CDR3 nucleotides: TGTGCCAGCAGTTCTGTTACTGGACAGGGGCAAGATGGCTACACCTTC.

The CDR3 region is CASRGETQYF. Here the CDR3 DNA reads TGTGCCAGCAGAGGGGAGACCCAGTACTTC. The J gene is TRBJ2-5, the V gene TRBV28, with D uncertain. Germline V lookup: CDR1 MDHEN, CDR2 SYDVKM. The CDR3 loop spans 10 amino acids. Trimming removed 6 bases from V and 5 bases from J, with 4 bases in between.

The chain joins TRBV7-9 to TRBJ2-5; TRBD1 might be the D (5 bases). CDR3 length: 12 amino acids. Germline assignment: CDR1 SEHNR and CDR2 FQNEAQ (reference sequence). The V gene lost 5 bases and the J gene lost 4 bases, with 8 bases spanning the gap. The DNA of the CDR3 is TGTGCCAGCAGCAGGGGCGCAGAGACCCAGTACTTC. It specifies CASSRGAETQYF.

This sequence joins TRBV7-8 and TRBJ2-1; D unclear. Trimming cost V 5 bases and J 5 bases, with 16 bases left between them. The CDR3 length is 15 residues. CDR1 is SGHVS and CDR2 is FQNEAQ in the germline V gene. The CDR3: CASSPRAFTHNEQFF. DNA for the CDR3: TGTGCCAGCAGCCCCCGGGCCTTTACCCACAATGAGCAGTTCTTC.

The gene calls are TRBV30 and TRBJ1-2; D gene unclear. The CDR3 is made up of 12 amino acids. With 0 bases removed from V and 8 bases from J, the gap between germline ends came to 10 bases. Germline lookup yields CDR1 GTSNPN and CDR2 SVGIG (reference sequence). CDR3 protein: CAWSVETDGYTF. The CDR3 DNA reads as TGTGCCTGGAGTGTAGAAACGGACGGCTACACCTTC. Complete variable domain (other parts from reference TRBV30 and TRBJ1-2): SQTIHQWPATLVQPVGSPLSLECTVEGTSNPNLYWYRQAAGRGLQLLFYSVGIGQISSEVPQNLSASRPQDRQFILSSKKLLLSDSGFYLCAWSVETDGYTFGSGTRLTVV.

V is TRBV7-9 and J is TRBJ1-6; D is perhaps TRBD1 (5 bases). Germline CDR1 SEHNR, CDR2 FQNEAQ (reference sequence). Trimming cost V 4 bases and J 6 bases, with 19 bases left between them. CDR3 length: 17 residues. This CDR3 reads CASSYSGAGEFNSPLHF. CDR3 nucleotides: TGTGCCAGCAGCTACTCCGGGGCCGGAGAGTTTAATTCACCCCTCCACTTT.

The rearrangement joins TRBV7-8 to TRBJ1-2; a weak D match, TRBD1 (5 bases). V was trimmed by 1 base and J by 4 bases, leaving 13 bases between them. The CDR3 extends over 15 amino acids. Germline V gives CDR1 SGHVS, CDR2 FQNEAQ. The CDR3 DNA sequence: TGTGCCAGCAGCTTAGTAATCTCGACAGCCTATGGCTACACCTTC. This encodes CASSLVISTAYGYTF.

This rearrangement joins TRBV9 to TRBJ2-7, with D possibly TRBD1 on 7 matching bases. Germline CDR1 SGDLS, CDR2 YYNGEE. The CDR3 has 13 residues. V shed 0 bases and J shed 6 bases, with 10 bases lying between them. CDR3 residues: CASSVVQGGEQYF. The CDR3 DNA sequence: TGTGCCAGCAGCGTAGTTCAGGGGGGCGAGCAGTACTTC.

J is TRBJ1-2 and V is TRBV2, with a tentative D call TRBD1 (5 bases). V lost 8 bases to trimming and J lost 2 bases, with 9 bases between them. CDR1 SNHLY and CDR2 FYNNEI come from the germline V gene. The CDR3 contains 12 residues. CDR3 region: CASGAFNYGYTF. In DNA, the CDR3 is TGTGCCAGCGGGGCTTTCAACTATGGCTACACCTTC.

The chain has TRBV7-6 and TRBJ1-2, with TRBD1 identical over 9 bases. Germline values: CDR1 SGHVS, CDR2 FNYEAQ. J lost 8 bases, V lost 5 bases, and 12 bases had no gene match. The CDR3 spans 15 residues. DNA for the CDR3: TGTGCCAGCAGCCCACCCAAGGGACAGGGCGTGGGCTACACCTTC. It encodes CASSPPKGQGVGYTF.

This chain links TRBV19 with TRBJ1-5, with no clear D. This CDR3 spans 13 amino acids. Germline CDR1 and CDR2: LNHDA and SQIVND (reference sequence). Trimming cost V 5 bases and J 1 base, with 6 bases left between them. CDR3 sequence: CASSFGSNQPQHF. In DNA form, the CDR3 reads TGTGCCAGTAGTTTTGGGAGCAATCAGCCCCAGCATTTT.

The genes are TRBV2 and TRBJ2-6; 7 bases align to TRBD1. Per germline, CDR1 SNHLY and CDR2 FYNNEI. The junction had 8 bases not matched to a gene; V was cut back by 0 bases and J by 0 bases. The CDR3 loop spans 19 amino acids. In DNA, the CDR3 is TGTGCCAGCAGTGAAGCGCTTATAGGGGGCTACTCTGGGGCCAACGTCCTGACTTTC. Protein product: CASSEALIGGYSGANVLTF.

V gene TRBV2 combines with J gene TRBJ1-5, with 9 bases lining up with TRBD1. Looked up from germline, CDR1 is SNHLY and CDR2 is FYNNEI. With 9 bases clipped from V and 2 bases from J, the junction kept 14 bases outside the gene matches. The CDR3 runs to 17 residues. CDR3 nucleotides: TGTGCCAGTACCCGGGACAGGGTGAGGGTAGGCAATCAGCCCCAGCATTTT. Its protein is CASTRDRVRVGNQPQHF. Full variable domain (outside the CDR3, taken from reference TRBV2 and TRBJ1-5): EPEVTQTPSHQVTQMGQEVILRCVPISNHLYFYWYRQILGQKVEFLVSFYNNEISEKSEIFDDQFSVERPDGSNFTLKIRSTKLEDSAMYFCASTRDRVRVGNQPQHFGDGTRLSIL.

The rearrangement joins TRBV27 to TRBJ1-2; no clear D gene. From germline, CDR1 is MNHEY and CDR2 SMNVEV (reference sequence). CDR3 length: 11 residues. Trimming took off 4 bases at V and 4 bases at J, with 4 bases between the two ends. The CDR3: CASSSIYGYTF. The DNA for the CDR3 is TGTGCCAGCAGTTCGATCTATGGCTACACCTTC.

This clone appeared once. CDR3 loop: CASSRTATNEKLFF. Written as DNA, the CDR3 is TGTGCCAGCAGCCGAACCGCAACTAATGAAAAACTGTTTTTT. The chain has TRBV14 and TRBJ1-4, with D unresolved. CDR1 is SGHDN and CDR2 is FVKESK in the germline V gene. V lost 4 bases, J lost 0 bases, and 6 bases lay in between. The CDR3 contains 14 residues.

This clone was seen a single time. The CDR3: CASRDDNAQYF. The CDR3 region has the DNA TGCGCCAGCAGGGACGACAATGCGCAGTACTTC. The chain recombines TRBV4-1 with TRBJ2-7; D not resolved. Germline assignment: CDR1 MGHRA and CDR2 YSYEKL. Trimming removed 6 bases at V and 9 bases at J, with 12 bases between. This CDR3 region has 11 residues.

The rearrangement links TRBV3-1 (or the pseudogene TRBV3-2) to TRBJ1-5; D gene ambiguous. V was trimmed by 1 base and J by 4 bases, leaving 8 bases between them. Per germline, CDR1 LGHDT and CDR2 YNNKEL (reference sequence). This CDR3 has 14 residues. CDR3 sequence reads: CASSQGRGNQPQHF. CDR3 in DNA: TGTGCCAGCAGCCAAGGACGGGGTAATCAGCCCCAGCATTTT.

The V gene is TRBV27, the J gene TRBJ1-1; TRBD1 matches 10 bases. The germline gives CDR1 MNHEY, CDR2 SMNVEV (reference sequence). V was clipped by 10 bases and J by 1 base; unmatched bases: 9. This CDR3 is built from 15 residues. CDR3 amino acids: CATFDRDRGNTEAFF. In nucleotides, the CDR3 is TGTGCCACCTTCGATAGGGACAGGGGGAACACTGAAGCTTTCTTT.

This chain uses TRBV15 with TRBJ2-1, with D tentatively TRBD1 (6 bases). CDR3 length equals 15 residues. V was cut by 0 bases and J by 5 bases, with 11 bases left in between. The germline CDR1 and CDR2 sequences are LNHNV and YYDKDF (reference sequence). CDR3 protein: CATSRDQGLNNEQFF. CDR3 nucleotides: TGTGCCACCAGCAGAGATCAGGGGCTGAACAATGAGCAGTTCTTC. The complete variable domain, with remaining parts taken from reference TRBV15 and TRBJ2-1, reads DAMVIQNPRYQVTQFGKPVTLSCSQTLNHNVMYWYQQKSSQAPKLLFHYYDKDFNNEADTPDNFQSRRPNTSFCFLDIRSPGLGDTAMYLCATSRDQGLNNEQFFGPGTRLTVL.